This T cell receptor (beta chain) was observed in a study of blood T cells in healthy people across ages. At least 6 million PBMCs were isolated per sample. Comments on this clonotype: Antigen specificity is unknown.

Next came a second PCR, run for about 7 to 12 cycles, which used a sample-barcoded 5' primer along with a J-beta primer mix. The template-switch adaptor, which had 12 random nucleotides, put a tag on each cDNA molecule. TCRdb used MiXCR to reprocess the 5' RACE reads, holding one entry per CDR3 protein. The sample records around 1,500,000 distinct CDR3 sequences, roughly 27% being singletons. Study results and limitations: Roughly linear age-related decline in beta diversity appeared, significant by age about 40. Conclusively comparing naive with antigen-experienced cells was impossible with unsorted PBMCs.

The CDR3 contains 15 residues. V trimming: 10 bases; J trimming: 8 bases; junction bases outside the gene matches: 16. In germline, CDR1 is WSHSY, CDR2 SAAADI. The chain has TRBV10-2 and TRBJ2-1; 8 bases are a match to TRBD1. The sequence came from a woman aged 25 to 39 in good health. The sequencing sample was made of blood. For the CDR3, the DNA is TGCGCCACCGGGCACAGGGGGGCCCCTATGGATGAGCAGTTCTTC. Its translation is CATGHRGAPMDEQFF.